The T cell receptor beta chain described here comes from a study of cytomegalovirus exposure and HLA in healthy donors. Germline CDR1 and CDR2: SEHNR and FQNEAQ (reference sequence). CDR3 length: 15 amino acids. Regarding this clone: The antigen remains unidentified. At one boundary the junction diverges from the germline segment, which might be a read error.

Study conclusions and caveats: High sensitivity and specificity were reportedly achieved when the classifier diagnosed cytomegalovirus status. Overall, approximately 150 TCR beta chains were annotated as cytomegalovirus-associated.

Primers for the PCR totalled 60 Vbeta and 13 Jbeta. Profiled with immunoSEQ multiplex PCR; TCRdb holds only in-frame clones, not every one. The sample shows 150,000 to 200,000 clones, around 80% of them seen only once. The receptor was derived from a young woman in good health and CMV-seronegative. This chain joins TRBV7-9 and TRBJ1-2, with a weak D call TRBD1 (5 bases). What was sequenced was PBMCs. The CDR3 is CSSSLGGGASYGYTF. CDR3 nucleotides: TGTTCCAGCAGCTTGGGGGGAGGGGCCAGCTATGGCTACACCTTC. The variable domain in full, with the rest retrieved from reference TRBV7-9 and TRBJ1-2, is DTGVSQNPRHKITKRGQNVTFRCDPISEHNRLYWYRQTLGQGPEFLTYFQNEAQLEKSRLLSDRFSAERPKGSFSTLEIQRTEQGDSAMYLCSSSLGGGASYGYTFGSGTRLTVV.